The 26 T cell receptor beta chains listed next were all sequenced from one sample in a study of graft-versus-host responses after intestinal transplantation. The table came from immunoSEQ multiplex PCR; TCRdb's copy has only in-frame clones and leaves some out. The sample has approximately 24,000 clones, roughly 93% seen once. Sequencing used PBMCs, obtained 18 days after transplant. The receptors come from a human patient who received an intestinal transplant, so some T cells may come from the graft donor.

The rearrangement uses TRBV18 and TRBJ2-7; the D gene is possibly TRBD1 (6 bases). V gave up 3 bases and J gave up 1 base, with 10 bases separating them. This CDR3 comprises 14 residues. Looked up from germline, CDR1 is KGHSH and CDR2 is LQKENI. In DNA form, the CDR3 reads TGTGCCAGCTCACCTACACAGGGTTCCTACGAGCAGTACTTC. This codes for CASSPTQGSYEQYF.

The rearrangement uses TRBV11-2 and TRBJ2-1, with TRBD2 as a possible D gene (5 bases). V gave up 5 bases and J gave up 5 bases, with 16 bases separating them. Germline V gene sequence: CDR1 SGHAT, CDR2 FQNNGV. The CDR3 runs to 15 residues. CDR3 bases: TGTGCCAGCAGCCCTCCTGGGGAGCTTCACAATGAGCAGTTCTTC. Translating gives CASSPPGELHNEQFF.

The V call is TRBV19, the J call TRBJ1-2; maybe TRBD1 (5 bases). This CDR3 is built from 11 residues. Trimming left V 10 bases short and J 8 bases short, with 14 bases between. CDR1 and CDR2 (germline): LNHDA, SQIVND (reference sequence). The CDR3 protein is CATWAGRGYTF. CDR3 DNA: TGTGCCACATGGGCAGGGAGAGGCTACACCTTC.

This chain links TRBV7-2 with TRBJ2-3; tentative D call: TRBD2 (5 bases). CDR1 is SGHTA, CDR2 FQGNSA, per germline. Trimming shortened V by 5 bases and J by 2 bases, and 11 bases separated the two germline ends. The CDR3 runs 14 residues. The CDR3 here is CASSIRGFTDTQYF. CDR3 DNA: TGTGCCAGCAGCATCCGAGGGTTCACAGATACGCAGTATTTT.

The chain has TRBV2 and TRBJ2-7; D is uncertain. From germline, CDR1 is SNHLY and CDR2 FYNNEI. The CDR3 is made up of 15 amino acids. Trimming shortened V by 1 base and J by 5 bases, and 15 bases separated the two germline ends. This CDR3 reads CASSEGWTDRDEQYF. The CDR3 DNA sequence: TGTGCCAGCAGTGAAGGCTGGACCGACCGGGACGAGCAGTACTTC.

The chain recombines TRBV5-1 with TRBJ2-1; 8 bases agree with TRBD1. Germline assignment: CDR1 SGHRS and CDR2 YFSETQ. With V trimmed by 4 bases and J by 2 bases, 5 bases remained unmatched. The CDR3 spans 15 residues. The CDR3 DNA reads TGCGCCAGCAGCGCCGGGACAGGCACCTACAATGAGCAGTTCTTC. This sequence encodes CASSAGTGTYNEQFF.

This sequence joins TRBV4-1 and TRBJ2-6; D unresolved. V was shortened by 1 base and J by 3 bases, with 7 bases between the two germline ends. Germline lookup yields CDR1 MGHRA and CDR2 YSYEKL. The CDR3 totals 15 residues. The CDR3 reads CASSQGGVGANVLTF. CDR3 nucleotide sequence: TGCGCCAGCAGCCAAGGAGGAGTTGGGGCCAACGTCCTGACTTTC.

This sequence joins TRBV7-8 and TRBJ2-2; 11 bases are shared with TRBD2. CDR1 SGHVS and CDR2 FQNEAQ come from the germline V gene. Losses at the gene ends were 5 bases for V and 5 bases for J; bases not matched to a gene: 16. This CDR3 has 19 residues. The CDR3 spells CASSHALTSGAPRTGELFF. CDR3 nucleotide sequence: TGTGCCAGCAGCCACGCCTTGACTAGCGGGGCCCCGAGGACCGGGGAGCTGTTTTTT.

This chain joins TRBV10-3 and TRBJ1-1; D ambiguous. Germline V gene data show CDR1 as ENHRY and CDR2 as SYGVKD. The CDR3 length is 15 residues. Trimming took off 3 bases at V and 0 bases at J, with 11 bases between the two ends. The CDR3 coding sequence is TGTGCCATCAGTGATTCGGGGAGGGTGAACACTGAAGCTTTCTTT. Protein sequence: CAISDSGRVNTEAFF.

The chain uses TRBV18 and TRBJ1-1, with a tentative D call TRBD1 (6 bases). The CDR3 contains 15 residues. Germline values: CDR1 KGHSH, CDR2 LQKENI. V gave up 5 bases and J gave up 4 bases, with 17 bases separating them. Written as DNA, the CDR3 is TGTGCCAGCTCATCGGGGCTCAGGGGAAGCACTGAAGCTTTCTTT. Its translation: CASSSGLRGSTEAFF.

The rearrangement joins TRBV7-3 to TRBJ1-6, with unresolved D. The germline gives CDR1 SGHTA, CDR2 FQGTGA. Trimming took off 8 bases at V and 7 bases at J, with 15 bases between the two ends. The CDR3 extends over 14 amino acids. CDR3 bases: TGTGCCAGCTCGCGGAACGTAGGAAATTCACCCCTCCACTTT. Its protein product is CASSRNVGNSPLHF.

V usage is TRBV9 and J usage is TRBJ2-1, with 9 bases lining up with TRBD1. The germline gives CDR1 SGDLS, CDR2 YYNGEE. The J segment lost 1 base and the V segment lost 4 bases, leaving 6 bases of the junction unmatched. CDR3 length: 16 residues. CDR3 nucleotide sequence: TGTGCCAGCAGCTTCACGACAGGGGGGTCCTACAATGAGCAGTTCTTC. This codes for CASSFTTGGSYNEQFF. Supplemented by reference TRBV9 and TRBJ2-1, the full variable domain reads DSGVTQTPKHLITATGQRVTLRCSPRSGDLSVYWYQQSLDQGLQFLIQYYNGEERAKGNILERFSAQQFPDLHSELNLSSLELGDSALYFCASSFTTGGSYNEQFFGPGTRLTVL.

The V call is TRBV2, the J call TRBJ2-3; 9 bases are a match to TRBD2. The CDR3 loop spans 16 amino acids. Germline V CDR1 and CDR2: SNHLY, FYNNEI. V shed 6 bases, J shed 5 bases, and the junction held 12 bases outside the gene matches. CDR3 coding DNA: TGTGCCAGCAGCACCCGGGAGGGACTAGCAAGAGATACGCAGTATTTT. Translated, it gives CASSTREGLARDTQYF. Supplemented by reference TRBV2 and TRBJ2-3, the full variable domain reads EPEVTQTPSHQVTQMGQEVILRCVPISNHLYFYWYRQILGQKVEFLVSFYNNEISEKSEIFDDQFSVERPDGSNFTLKIRSTKLEDSAMYFCASSTREGLARDTQYFGPGTRLTVL.

CDR3 sequence: CASSFQQGPTLHF. The DNA for the CDR3 is TGCGCCAGCAGCTTCCAACAGGGGCCCACCCTCCACTTT. The chain joins TRBV4-1 to TRBJ1-6; the match to TRBD1 covers 7 bases. The ends lost 5 bases at V and 14 bases at J; junction bases unmatched: 9. This CDR3 is 13 amino acids long. Germline CDR1 reads MGHRA; CDR2 reads YSYEKL.

The chain employs TRBV7-9 and TRBJ1-2; the D gene is possibly TRBD1 (6 bases). Germline V CDR1 and CDR2: SEHNR, FQNEAQ (reference sequence). The CDR3 has 15 residues. V gave up 6 bases and J gave up 8 bases, with 22 bases separating them. This CDR3 reads CASREPGTLEKGYTF. CDR3 DNA sequence: TGTGCCAGCAGGGAGCCCGGGACACTAGAGAAGGGCTACACCTTC. The variable domain in full, completed from reference TRBV7-9 and TRBJ1-2, reads DTGVSQNPRHKITKRGQNVTFRCDPISEHNRLYWYRQTLGQGPEFLTYFQNEAQLEKSRLLSDRFSAERPKGSFSTLEIQRTEQGDSAMYLCASREPGTLEKGYTFGSGTRLTVV.

The chain links TRBV5-1 to TRBJ2-3, with 8 bases aligning to TRBD2. Trimming took 4 bases from V and 1 from J; bases not matched to a gene: 5. Germline V gene data show CDR1 as SGHRS and CDR2 as YFSETQ. The CDR3 length is 15 residues. Here the CDR3 reads CASSPGLEGTDTQYF. The DNA for the CDR3 is TGCGCCAGCAGCCCGGGACTAGAGGGCACAGATACGCAGTATTTT.

The CDR3 is CASSFARHIPRIEAFF. In nucleotides, the CDR3 is TGTGCCAGCAGTTTTGCACGTCACATTCCCAGAATCGAAGCTTTCTTT. The chain links TRBV27 to TRBJ1-1; D remains unclear. Germline assignment: CDR1 MNHEY and CDR2 SMNVEV (reference sequence). V was shortened by 3 bases and J by 8 bases, with 22 bases between the two germline ends. The length of the CDR3 is 16 residues.

The chain joins TRBV18 to TRBJ1-3; no clear D gene. Between the trimmed V and J ends, which lost 0 bases and 4 bases, there was a span of 7 bases. CDR1 is KGHSH and CDR2 is LQKENI in the germline V gene. CDR3 length: 14 amino acids. The CDR3 protein is CASSPPFRGNTIYF. The CDR3 region has the DNA TGTGCCAGCTCACCACCCTTCAGGGGAAACACCATATATTTT. The whole variable domain, filled in from reference TRBV18 and TRBJ1-3, reads NAGVMQNPRHLVRRRGQEARLRCSPMKGHSHVYWYRQLPEEGLKFMVYLQKENIIDESGMPKERFSAEFPKEGPSILRIQQVVRGDSAAYFCASSPPFRGNTIYFGEGSWLTVV.

This chain joins TRBV4-2 and TRBJ2-7, with D uncertain. In germline, CDR1 is LGHNA, CDR2 YNFKEQ. CDR3 length: 14 residues. V lost 1 base, J lost 3 bases, and 10 bases lay in between. CDR3: CASSQALSNYEQYF. CDR3 sequence (DNA): TGTGCCAGCAGCCAAGCCCTCTCAAACTACGAGCAGTACTTC.

J is TRBJ2-7 and V is TRBV4-1, with D hard to call. The V end was cut by 1 base, the J end by 2 bases, with 9 bases between. Germline assignment: CDR1 MGHRA and CDR2 YSYEKL. This CDR3 has 14 residues. The CDR3 is CASSQGTLTYEQYF. The CDR3 nucleotides are TGCGCCAGCAGCCAAGGGACCCTAACCTACGAGCAGTACTTC.

This rearrangement joins TRBV18 to TRBJ1-6, with D possibly matching TRBD1 (5 bases). With 3 bases removed from V and 6 bases from J, the gap between germline ends came to 9 bases. The germline gives CDR1 KGHSH, CDR2 LQKENI. This CDR3 is built from 14 residues. The CDR3 spells CASSPDSINSPLHF. The CDR3, as DNA: TGTGCCAGCTCACCTGACAGCATTAATTCACCCCTCCACTTT. The whole variable domain, filled in from reference TRBV18 and TRBJ1-6, reads NAGVMQNPRHLVRRRGQEARLRCSPMKGHSHVYWYRQLPEEGLKFMVYLQKENIIDESGMPKERFSAEFPKEGPSILRIQQVVRGDSAAYFCASSPDSINSPLHFGNGTRLTVT.

The rearrangement joins TRBV25-1 to TRBJ1-1; no clear D gene. The length of the CDR3 is 12 residues. The V gene's germline CDR1 is MGHDK and CDR2 SYGVNS. With 3 bases removed from V and 0 bases from J, the gap between germline ends came to 2 bases. The CDR3 loop is CASSEMNTEAFF. For the CDR3, the DNA is TGTGCCAGCAGTGAGATGAACACTGAAGCTTTCTTT. Full variable domain (missing parts from reference TRBV25-1 and TRBJ1-1): EADIYQTPRYLVIGTGKKITLECSQTMGHDKMYWYQQDPGMELHLIHYSYGVNSTEKGDLSSESTVSRIRTEHFPLTLESARPSHTSQYLCASSEMNTEAFFGQGTRLTVV.

As regards this clone: It is unclear where the CDR3 begins or ends on the DNA, so no DNA is shown, and the CDR3 is as TCRdb lists it. V usage is TRBV6-5 and J usage is TRBJ2-1; the table assigns TRBD2, which was not confirmed against the DNA. The CDR3 numbers 14 amino acids, ends counted. The germline CDR1 and CDR2 sequences are MNHEY and SVGAGI. The CDR3 sequence: CASSSSAGIDEQFF.

V is TRBV19 and J is TRBJ2-2; a weak D match, TRBD1 (5 bases). Germline CDR1 reads LNHDA; CDR2 reads SQIVND (reference sequence). The CDR3 covers 13 residues. V was shortened by 7 bases and J by 9 bases, with 15 bases between the two germline ends. The CDR3 protein is CASTVGPARELFF. The CDR3 nucleotides are TGTGCCAGTACCGTGGGGCCCGCCCGGGAGCTGTTTTTT.

The genes are TRBV6-5 and TRBJ1-1; 7 bases agree with TRBD1. Germline loops: CDR1 MNHEY, CDR2 SVGAGI. This CDR3 has 14 residues. V gave up 0 bases and J gave up 8 bases; unmatched junction bases: 6. CDR3 in amino acids: CASSYSTGTGEAFF. CDR3 in DNA: TGTGCCAGCAGTTACTCGACAGGGACGGGAGAAGCTTTCTTT.

The chain carries TRBV9 and TRBJ2-7; 7 bases fit TRBD1. The CDR3 is made up of 13 amino acids. J was trimmed by 4 bases and V by 0 bases; bases with no gene match: 1. From germline, CDR1 is SGDLS and CDR2 YYNGEE. For the CDR3, the DNA is TGTGCCAGCAGCGTAGACAGGGGTTACGAGCAGTACTTC. It yields the protein CASSVDRGYEQYF.